Listed below are T cell receptor beta chains from one sample, sequenced in a study of blood T cell repertoires in COVID-19. Here immunoSEQ multiplex PCR was the method, and the copy in TCRdb shows in-frame clones only, minus some. The table records a few hundred thousand clones, approximately 91% of them present only once. The sample was peripheral blood. Receptors originate from a woman in her 40s who had recovered from COVID-19. Both conserved end residues are part of each CDR3. The D gene is left open where the match is weak. Size is stated for part of the rows, as once, few or many counts, or as a class when the clone is expanded.

DNA: TGCGCCAGCAGCTTGGACGCAGGGGTAGATACGCAGTATTTT
CDR3: CASSLDAGVDTQYF
D: NA
size: NA
V: TRBV5-1
J: TRBJ2-3

DNA: TGCGCCAGCAGTCAACTCCGAAGACAGGCGAACTACGAGCAGTACTTC
CDR3: CASSQLRRQANYEQYF
D: NA
size: NA
V: TRBV23-1
J: TRBJ2-7

DNA: TGCAGCGTTGTCTTACAGGGGGGGACTGAAGCTTTCTTT
CDR3: CSVVLQGGTEAFF
D: TRBD1
size: NA
V: TRBV29-1
J: TRBJ1-1

DNA: TGTGCCAGCTCACCTGTGGAGGTCATAGCCATTGGAAACACCATATATTTT
CDR3: CASSPVEVIAIGNTIYF
D: NA
size: NA
V: TRBV18
J: TRBJ1-3

DNA: TGTGCCAGCAGCGACGAGGGACTAGCGGGCTACGAGCAGTACTTC
CDR3: CASSDEGLAGYEQYF
D: TRBD2
size: few
V: TRBV5-6
J: TRBJ2-7

DNA: TGTGCCAGCAGCCCGCGGGGGACTAGCGGGTTCTACGAGCAGTACTTC
CDR3: CASSPRGTSGFYEQYF
D: TRBD2
size: NA
V: TRBV5-4
J: TRBJ2-7

DNA: TGTGCCAGTAGTACCCGGGACAGGGGCCACCCCTACGAGCAGTACTTC
CDR3: CASSTRDRGHPYEQYF
D: TRBD1
size: NA
V: TRBV19
J: TRBJ2-7

DNA: TGTGCCAGCAGTCGACAGGATTGGATCGATGGCTACACCTTC
CDR3: CASSRQDWIDGYTF
D: NA
size: NA
V: TRBV28
J: TRBJ1-2

DNA: TGTGCCAGCAGCTTAGCGACACGAATGAACACTGAAGCTTTCTTT
CDR3: CASSLATRMNTEAFF
D: NA
size: NA
V: TRBV7-8
J: TRBJ1-1

DNA: TGTGCCAGCAGTTTTAGCGGCGGTGCCTCCTACGAGCAGTACTTC
CDR3: CASSFSGGASYEQYF
D: NA
size: NA
V: TRBV27
J: TRBJ2-7

DNA: TGTGCCAGTAGTTGGGCGGGAGGGCCGGCAGATACGCAGTATTTT
CDR3: CASSWAGGPADTQYF
D: TRBD2
size: NA
V: TRBV19
J: TRBJ2-3

DNA: TGTGCCAGCGGGACAGATTACGAGCAGTACTTC
CDR3: CASGTDYEQYF
D: TRBD1
size: once
V: TRBV27
J: TRBJ2-7

DNA: TGTGCCAGCAGCTACAGGGAGTTTGGTGAAAAACTGTTTTTT
CDR3: CASSYREFGEKLFF
D: NA
size: NA
V: TRBV13
J: TRBJ1-4

DNA: TGTGCCAGCAGTCAGGGGAATGAGCAGTTCTTC
CDR3: CASSQGNEQFF
D: NA
size: NA
V: TRBV12-3/TRBV12-4
J: TRBJ2-1

DNA: TGTGCCAGCAGCTGGGGAGACGAGCAGTACTTC
CDR3: CASSWGDEQYF
D: NA
size: NA
V: TRBV5-6
J: TRBJ2-7

DNA: TGTGCCAGCAGCTGGAGGGTTGTGGGACCGAGCTTTACTGAAGCTTTCTTT
CDR3: CASSWRVVGPSFTEAFF
D: NA
size: NA
V: TRBV5-6
J: TRBJ1-1

DNA: TGTGCCAGCTCACCAGCGAGGACAGTCCTGGGGGAGACCCAGTACTTC
CDR3: CASSPARTVLGETQYF
D: NA
size: NA
V: TRBV18
J: TRBJ2-5

DNA: TGCAGCGCTTCGGGACTAGTCCGGAATGAGCAGTTCTTC
CDR3: CSASGLVRNEQFF
D: TRBD2
size: few
V: TRBV29-1
J: TRBJ2-1

DNA: TGTGCCAGCAGTGAAACGGGACTAGCGGGAGAGACCCAGTACTTC
CDR3: CASSETGLAGETQYF
D: TRBD2
size: NA
V: TRBV6-1
J: TRBJ2-5

DNA: TGTGCCAGCAGCAATAGCGGGAGTGGAGAGACCCAGTACTTC
CDR3: CASSNSGSGETQYF
D: TRBD2
size: NA
V: TRBV7-3
J: TRBJ2-5

DNA: TGTGCCAGCAGCTTATCGATTGAGGGGCCCCAGCATTTT
CDR3: CASSLSIEGPQHF
D: NA
size: once
V: TRBV7-9
J: TRBJ1-5

DNA: TGTGCCAGCAGTTCAGGGGACTATGGCTACACCTTC
CDR3: CASSSGDYGYTF
D: NA
size: NA
V: TRBV12-3/TRBV12-4
J: TRBJ1-2

DNA: TGTGCCAGCAGCCGGGCAGGGGGCTTGTCGGACACTGAAGCTTTCTTT
CDR3: CASSRAGGLSDTEAFF
D: TRBD1
size: NA
V: TRBV3-1/TRBV3-2
J: TRBJ1-1

DNA: TGCACCGCGACAGGGGGCCGACAAAACTATGGCTACACCTTC
CDR3: CTATGGRQNYGYTF
D: TRBD1
size: NA
V: TRBV29-1
J: TRBJ1-2

DNA: TGCAGCGTCAGTTACGACAGGGGGCCTAGCACAGATACGCAGTATTTT
CDR3: CSVSYDRGPSTDTQYF
D: TRBD1
size: NA
V: TRBV29-1
J: TRBJ2-3

DNA: TGTGCCAGCAGCCCCTGGACTAGCGGGATATTTAATGAGCAGTTCTTC
CDR3: CASSPWTSGIFNEQFF
D: TRBD2
size: NA
V: TRBV7-6
J: TRBJ2-1

DNA: TGTGCCAGCAGCCAAAGGAGCGGGAGGGCCGGGGGTCAAGAGACCCAGTACTTC
CDR3: CASSQRSGRAGGQETQYF
D: TRBD2
size: NA
V: TRBV3-1/TRBV3-2
J: TRBJ2-5

DNA: TGTGCCAGCAGCTTGGGATGGCAGGTTGGCTCCTACAATGAGCAGTTCTTC
CDR3: CASSLGWQVGSYNEQFF
D: NA
size: NA
V: TRBV5-4
J: TRBJ2-1

DNA: TGTGCCAGCAGCTCGAACATGAACACTGAAGCTTTCTTT
CDR3: CASSSNMNTEAFF
D: NA
size: NA
V: TRBV7-3
J: TRBJ1-1

DNA: TGTGCCACCAGTGACGTGGGGCGCACTGAAGCTTTCTTT
CDR3: CATSDVGRTEAFF
D: NA
size: NA
V: TRBV24-1
J: TRBJ1-1

DNA: TGTGCCAGCAGCCGGACTAGCGGAGGGGGGGAGACCCAGTACTTC
CDR3: CASSRTSGGGETQYF
D: TRBD2
size: NA
V: TRBV3-1/TRBV3-2
J: TRBJ2-5

DNA: TGTGCCAGCAGTACAGGGGTGATGGCCGGGGAGCTGTTTTTT
CDR3: CASSTGVMAGELFF
D: TRBD1
size: NA
V: TRBV27
J: TRBJ2-2

DNA: TGTGCCACCAAAAGGGGCGGCACCATATATTTT
CDR3: CATKRGGTIYF
D: NA
size: NA
V: TRBV24-1
J: TRBJ1-3

DNA: TGTGCCACCAGCCGAGGTCAACAGGGGATATCCGGGGAGCTGTTTTTT
CDR3: CATSRGQQGISGELFF
D: TRBD1
size: NA
V: TRBV24-1
J: TRBJ2-2

DNA: TGTGCCAGCAGCCCGAGAGCGGGAGGCAACTCCTACAATGAGCAGTTCTTC
CDR3: CASSPRAGGNSYNEQFF
D: TRBD2
size: NA
V: TRBV5-6
J: TRBJ2-1

DNA: TGCGCCAGCAGCTTGGACACTAACCCTTCTGGGGCCAACGTCCTGACTTTC
CDR3: CASSLDTNPSGANVLTF
D: NA
size: NA
V: TRBV5-1
J: TRBJ2-6